A single sample is the source of the 8 T cell receptor beta chains below, sequenced in a study of T cells of healthy individuals. TCRdb analysed the 5' RACE reads with MiXCR anew, one entry per CDR3 protein. This table has tens of thousands of distinct CDR3 sequences, roughly 14% appearing once. The receptors shown here come from a human donor in good health.

The table lists this clonotype with a few counts. This chain uses TRBV9 with TRBJ2-5, with 12 bases lining up with TRBD1. The CDR3 contains 15 residues. CDR1 and CDR2 (germline): SGDLS, YYNGEE. Trimming removed 4 bases from V and 4 bases from J; junction bases left unmatched: 5. This chain's CDR3 is CASSRGQGAIETQYF. In DNA form, the CDR3 reads TGTGCCAGCAGCAGGGGACAGGGGGCAATAGAGACCCAGTACTTC.

The V call is TRBV29-1, the J call TRBJ2-7; D not resolved. Trimming stripped 0 bases from V and 2 bases from J, with 11 bases between. CDR3 size: 14 residues. Germline lookup yields CDR1 SQVTM and CDR2 ANQGSEA. CDR3 in amino acids: CSVEDPQQPYEQYF. The CDR3 nucleotides read TGCAGCGTTGAAGATCCGCAACAGCCCTACGAGCAGTACTTC.

The chain joins TRBV7-2 to TRBJ2-1; D possibly corresponds to TRBD1 (5 bases). Germline values: CDR1 SGHTA, CDR2 FQGNSA. Trimming pared 8 bases from V and 3 bases from J, leaving 11 bases between. There are 13 residues in the CDR3. CDR3 in amino acids: CASGQTDYNEQFF. The CDR3 DNA follows: TGTGCCAGCGGACAAACGGACTACAATGAGCAGTTCTTC.

This clonotype was seen many times. The V call is TRBV4-3, the J call TRBJ1-4, with 7 bases identical to TRBD1. The CDR3 has 15 amino acids. The trim removed 5 bases at V and 4 bases at J, leaving 7 bases unmatched. The germline V gene has CDR1 LGHNA and CDR2 YSLEER. CDR3 in amino acids: CASSGSTGINEKLFF. CDR3 DNA: TGCGCCAGCAGCGGATCGACAGGGATTAATGAAAAACTGTTTTTT.

This clonotype was seen at least ten times. This chain joins TRBV24-1 and TRBJ2-7; no firm D call. Germline values: CDR1 KGHDR, CDR2 SFDVKD. Deletions cut 0 bases from V and 2 bases from J, with 13 bases between. The CDR3 extends over 16 amino acids. The CDR3 region is CATSDLGGLRTYEQYF. The CDR3 nucleotides are TGTGCCACCAGTGATTTGGGTGGGCTGAGGACCTACGAGCAGTACTTC.

The rearrangement uses TRBV11-2 and TRBJ1-3; D not resolved. Germline assignment: CDR1 SGHAT and CDR2 FQNNGV. This CDR3 region has 14 residues. With 1 base removed from V and 4 bases from J, the gap between germline ends came to 8 bases. The CDR3 nucleotides are TGTGCCAGCAGCTTAGGCCGGCTGGGAAACACCATATATTTT. The encoded protein is CASSLGRLGNTIYF.

The J gene is TRBJ2-7, the V gene TRBV6-2 or TRBV6-3; D not certain. The CDR3 spans 13 residues. V lost 8 bases, J lost 6 bases, and 17 bases lay in between. Germline V gives CDR1 MNHEY, CDR2 SVGEGT. CDR3 residues: CASWETNPGEQYF. CDR3 in DNA: TGTGCCAGCTGGGAAACTAACCCAGGCGAGCAGTACTTC.

This clonotype was found a few times. This sequence joins TRBV24-1 and TRBJ1-5; 11 bases are shared with TRBD1. Trimming at V came to 5 bases and at J to 8 bases, leaving 7 bases not matched to a gene. Germline CDR1 is KGHDR and CDR2 is SFDVKD. The CDR3 is made up of 15 amino acids. Here the CDR3 reads CATSARTGGLEPQHF. CDR3 bases: TGTGCCACCAGTGCTCGGACAGGGGGCCTGGAGCCCCAGCATTTT.